The 24 T cell receptor beta chains given below trace back to one sample, sequenced in a study of identical twins. TCRdb itself ran the 5' RACE reads through MiXCR, one entry per CDR3 protein. The sample shows some 560,000 distinct CDR3 sequences, 9% to 10% of them seen only once. These data were also reused for a study on yellow fever vaccine responses in identical twins.

Material: PBMCs. These receptors all come from a woman aged 18-29 years in good health.

This clonotype came up a few times. The V gene is TRBV5-1, the J gene TRBJ2-3; 8 nucleotides line up with TRBD2. CDR3 length: 19 amino acids. Germline V gene data show CDR1 as SGHRS and CDR2 as YFSETQ. Losses at the gene ends were 7 bases for V and 2 bases for J; bases not matched to a gene: 21. The CDR3 DNA reads TGCGCCAGCGAATTATCTAGCGGGTCCATATCCACCCCCACAGATACGCAGTATTTT. It codes for CASELSSGSISTPTDTQYF.

Only a few counts were recorded for this clonotype. The chain has TRBV5-1 and TRBJ2-5, with D perhaps given as TRBD1 or TRBD2 (5 bases each). Trimming removed 6 bases from V and 3 bases from J, with 24 bases in between. CDR1 is SGHRS and CDR2 is YFSETQ in the germline V gene. This CDR3 is 17 amino acids long. CDR3 DNA sequence: TGCGCCAGCAATGCCCCATGGGGCGAGGGCTCGGAAGAGACCCAGTACTTC. Translation gives CASNAPWGEGSEETQYF.

This clonotype has a handful of counts. This chain links TRBV28 with TRBJ2-7; D is possibly TRBD1 or TRBD2 (5 bases each). The germline CDR1 and CDR2 sequences are MDHEN and SYDVKM. V shed 4 bases and J shed 7 bases, with 17 bases lying between them. This CDR3 contains 14 residues. CDR3 DNA: TGTGCCAGCAGTTCCGCCGGGACCGCCGAGGAGCAGTACTTC. Translated, it gives CASSSAGTAEEQYF.

This clonotype was recorded at least ten times. J is TRBJ2-5 and V is TRBV27; TRBD1 agrees at 7 bases. Trimming took 5 bases from V and 2 from J; bases not matched to a gene: 8. Germline V CDR1 and CDR2: MNHEY, SMNVEV (reference sequence). The CDR3 contains 15 residues. The CDR3: CASSPGQKKQETQYF. The CDR3 DNA reads TGTGCCAGCAGTCCGGGACAGAAGAAACAAGAGACCCAGTACTTC.

This clonotype has a handful of counts. The chain combines TRBV20-1 with TRBJ2-6; no definite D call. CDR1 DFQATT and CDR2 SNEGSKA come from the germline V gene (reference sequence). V lost 5 bases, J lost 0 bases, and 5 bases lay in between. The CDR3 is made up of 13 amino acids. The CDR3 coding sequence is TGCAGTGCTTACCTCTCTGGGGCCAACGTCCTGACTTTC. This codes for CSAYLSGANVLTF.

This clonotype appeared many times. V and J are TRBV27 and TRBJ1-5; possible D gene TRBD1, 5 bases. V was clipped by 5 bases and J by 1 base, with 12 bases between them. CDR3 length: 15 residues. Looked up from germline, CDR1 is MNHEY and CDR2 is SMNVEV (reference sequence). CDR3 amino acids: CASSPGRPSNQPQHF. The CDR3 nucleotides are TGTGCCAGCAGTCCGGGACGGCCCAGCAATCAGCCCCAGCATTTT.

This clonotype was seen repeatedly, ten times or more. V gene TRBV5-1 combines with J gene TRBJ2-7; 8 bases line up with TRBD1. Germline V CDR1 and CDR2: SGHRS, YFSETQ. Trimming at V came to 4 bases and at J to 3 bases, leaving 9 bases not matched to a gene. CDR3 length equals 15 residues. The CDR3 coding sequence is TGCGCCAGCAGCCCCCAGCAACAGGGGGTCTACGAGCAGTACTTC. The encoded protein is CASSPQQQGVYEQYF.

In this sample, this clonotype turned up a few times. CDR3 residues: CATRNQVSGANVLTF. Written as DNA, the CDR3 is TGTGCCACCAGGAATCAGGTCTCTGGGGCCAACGTCCTGACTTTC. The chain combines TRBV15 with TRBJ2-6; no firm D call. Looked up from germline, CDR1 is LNHNV and CDR2 is YYDKDF (reference sequence). With 6 bases removed from V and 0 bases from J, the gap between germline ends came to 9 bases. The CDR3 is made up of 15 amino acids. Based on the CDR3 plus reference TRBV15 and TRBJ2-6, the full variable domain is DAMVIQNPRYQVTQFGKPVTLSCSQTLNHNVMYWYQQKSSQAPKLLFHYYDKDFNNEADTPDNFQSRRPNTSFCFLDIRSPGLGDTAMYLCATRNQVSGANVLTFGAGSRLTVL.

This clonotype was counted at least ten times. The genes are TRBV4-1 and TRBJ2-1, with D possibly matching TRBD2 (5 bases). Germline V CDR1 and CDR2: MGHRA, YSYEKL. V lost 1 base, J lost 5 bases, and 9 bases lay in between. The CDR3 extends over 14 amino acids. The CDR3 DNA reads as TGCGCCAGCAGCCAAGGGGCGGGCGACAATGAGCAGTTCTTC. Translation gives CASSQGAGDNEQFF.

The table lists this clonotype with a few counts. The rearrangement joins TRBV10-3 to TRBJ2-7; no firm D call. The germline V and J ends were trimmed by 5 bases and 5 bases, with 13 bases remaining between them. CDR1 ENHRY and CDR2 SYGVKD come from the germline V gene. The CDR3 runs 13 residues. CDR3 amino acids: CAISKLPENEQYF. CDR3 DNA sequence: TGTGCCATCAGTAAACTTCCGGAAAACGAGCAGTACTTC.

This clonotype was seen a handful of times. The V gene is TRBV4-2, the J gene TRBJ2-3, with 14 bases lining up with TRBD2. There are 18 residues in the CDR3. V was clipped by 5 bases and J by 2 bases; unmatched bases: 9. Germline V gives CDR1 LGHNA, CDR2 YNFKEQ. CDR3 protein: CASSGRTSGGSNTDTQYF. Here the CDR3 DNA reads TGTGCCAGCAGCGGTCGGACTAGCGGGGGGTCAAACACAGATACGCAGTATTTT.

This clonotype was observed a handful of times. V usage is TRBV29-1 and J usage is TRBJ2-3; no clear D. The CDR3 is 13 amino acids. V lost 4 bases and J 2 bases, leaving 10 bases between the germline ends. The germline V gene has CDR1 SQVTM and CDR2 ANQGSEA. The CDR3 bases are TGCAGCGTTGTAGTGGAGTACACAGATACGCAGTATTTT. It codes for CSVVVEYTDTQYF.

This chain connects TRBV12-3 or TRBV12-4 to TRBJ2-7; no definite D call. Trimming took 8 bases from V and 2 from J, leaving 10 bases between them. CDR3 size: 12 residues. CDR3 in DNA: TGTGCCAGCCGTTCCAACACCTACGAGCAGTACTTC. This sequence encodes CASRSNTYEQYF.

This clonotype was seen at least ten times. This chain uses TRBV12-3 or TRBV12-4 with TRBJ2-1; D is uncertain. The CDR3 spans 11 residues. V dropped 5 bases and J dropped 3 bases, with 2 bases sitting between them. The CDR3 loop reads CASSLYNEQFF. Here the CDR3 DNA reads TGTGCCAGCAGTCTCTACAATGAGCAGTTCTTC.

In this sample, this clonotype turned up a few times. This chain links TRBV5-6 with TRBJ2-7; 8 nucleotides match TRBD1. Germline V gene data show CDR1 as SGHDT and CDR2 as YYEEEE. Trimming cost V 4 bases and J 5 bases; bases outside gene matches: 8. The CDR3 totals 14 residues. CDR3 in amino acids: CASSQTGVSDEQYF. In nucleotides, the CDR3 is TGTGCCAGCAGCCAGACAGGGGTTTCCGACGAGCAGTACTTC.

This clonotype was seen many times. Mismatch with germline at one junction end may stem from a read error. The chain is built from TRBV10-3 and TRBJ2-7; the D call may be TRBD1 or TRBD2 (5 bases each). This CDR3 spans 14 amino acids. Germline values: CDR1 ENHRY, CDR2 SYGVKD. CDR3 protein: CASQPQGRSYEQYF. CDR3 sequence (DNA): TGCGCTTCGCAGCCCCAGGGACGGTCCTACGAGCAGTACTTC.

V usage is TRBV5-1 and J usage is TRBJ1-4, with D possibly matching TRBD1 (5 bases). The germline V and J ends were trimmed by 0 bases and 2 bases, with 8 bases remaining between them. CDR3 length equals 15 residues. Germline CDR1 and CDR2: SGHRS and YFSETQ. The CDR3 DNA sequence: TGCGCCAGCAGCTTGGAGAGGGGTACTAATGAAAAACTGTTTTTT. Its translation is CASSLERGTNEKLFF.

This chain uses TRBV6-6 with TRBJ2-5; no clear D gene. Germline CDR1 is MNHNY and CDR2 is SVGAGI (reference sequence). Deletions cut 0 bases from V and 5 bases from J, with 7 bases between. CDR3 length: 13 amino acids. CDR3 sequence reads: CASSYSPEETQYF. DNA for the CDR3: TGTGCCAGCAGTTACTCGCCAGAGGAGACCCAGTACTTC.

A few counts support this clonotype. The gene calls are TRBV18 and TRBJ1-5, with a weak D call TRBD1 (5 bases). The CDR3 runs 15 residues. Germline values: CDR1 KGHSH, CDR2 LQKENI. Deletions cut 0 bases from V and 2 bases from J, with 8 bases between. The CDR3 loop is CASSPPQGRNQPQHF. CDR3 DNA sequence: TGTGCCAGCTCACCACCGCAGGGTCGCAATCAGCCCCAGCATTTT. Together with reference TRBV18 and TRBJ1-5, the CDR3 gives the full variable domain: NAGVMQNPRHLVRRRGQEARLRCSPMKGHSHVYWYRQLPEEGLKFMVYLQKENIIDESGMPKERFSAEFPKEGPSILRIQQVVRGDSAAYFCASSPPQGRNQPQHFGDGTRLSIL.

This clonotype was detected a few times. J is TRBJ2-3 and V is TRBV4-1, with 8 bases that match TRBD2. Germline values: CDR1 MGHRA, CDR2 YSYEKL. Trimming at V came to 3 bases and at J to 4 bases, leaving 6 bases not matched to a gene. The CDR3 contains 15 residues. The CDR3 DNA follows: TGCGCCAGCAGCCAGCTTGGACTAGCATCAGATACGCAGTATTTT. This translates into CASSQLGLASDTQYF.

This clonotype was seen a handful of times. The chain uses TRBV4-1 and TRBJ2-7; D perhaps matches TRBD1 (5 bases). CDR3 length equals 17 residues. V shed 2 bases and J shed 0 bases, with 17 bases lying between them. Germline V gene sequence: CDR1 MGHRA, CDR2 YSYEKL. The CDR3 region is CASSQRTNLGGSYEQYF. The DNA of the CDR3 is TGCGCCAGCAGCCAAAGGACAAACCTGGGCGGCTCCTACGAGCAGTACTTC.

V gene TRBV7-9 combines with J gene TRBJ2-2, with D possibly being TRBD2 (5 bases). The CDR3 consists of 13 residues. Per germline, CDR1 SEHNR and CDR2 FQNEAQ (reference sequence). V lost 3 bases, J lost 5 bases, and 7 bases lay in between. The CDR3 DNA follows: TGTGCCAGCAGCTTCGGGAAAACCGGGGAGCTGTTTTTT. Amino acids: CASSFGKTGELFF.

This clonotype was seen only a few times. The chain has TRBV14 and TRBJ2-7; D possibly corresponds to TRBD1 (5 bases). V was pared by 4 bases and J by 1 base, with 11 bases between. The germline gives CDR1 SGHDN, CDR2 FVKESK. The CDR3 totals 14 residues. In DNA form, the CDR3 reads TGTGCCAGCAGCCCGGGTAGGGGTTCCTACGAGCAGTACTTC. This translates into CASSPGRGSYEQYF.

This clonotype was picked up a small number of times. At one end the junction does not follow the germline gene, possibly because of a read error. J is TRBJ2-1 and V is TRBV14; either TRBD1 or TRBD2 may supply D (6 bases each). This CDR3 has 12 amino acids. Germline V CDR1 and CDR2: SGHDN, FVKESK. For the CDR3, the DNA is TGTGCCAGCAGCCAAGACGGGGGCGCCTGCAACTTC. This sequence encodes CASSQDGGACNF.